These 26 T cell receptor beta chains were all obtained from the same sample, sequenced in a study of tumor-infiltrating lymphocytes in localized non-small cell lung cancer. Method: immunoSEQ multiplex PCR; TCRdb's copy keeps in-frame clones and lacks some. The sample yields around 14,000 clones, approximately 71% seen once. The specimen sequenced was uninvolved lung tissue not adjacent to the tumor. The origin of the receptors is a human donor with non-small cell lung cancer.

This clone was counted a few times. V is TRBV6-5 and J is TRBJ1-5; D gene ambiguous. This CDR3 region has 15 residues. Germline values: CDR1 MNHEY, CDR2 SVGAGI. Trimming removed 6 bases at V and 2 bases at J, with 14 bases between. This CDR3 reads CASSRRPAGNQPQHF. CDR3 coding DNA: TGTGCCAGCAGCCGACGTCCCGCGGGCAATCAGCCCCAGCATTTT.

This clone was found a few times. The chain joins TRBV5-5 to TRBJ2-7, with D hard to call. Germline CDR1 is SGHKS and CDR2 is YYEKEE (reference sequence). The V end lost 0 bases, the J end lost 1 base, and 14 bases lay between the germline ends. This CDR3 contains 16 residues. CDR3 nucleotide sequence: TGTGCCAGCAGCTTGGCCGAAGGTATTCGGTCCTACGAGCAGTACTTC. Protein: CASSLAEGIRSYEQYF.

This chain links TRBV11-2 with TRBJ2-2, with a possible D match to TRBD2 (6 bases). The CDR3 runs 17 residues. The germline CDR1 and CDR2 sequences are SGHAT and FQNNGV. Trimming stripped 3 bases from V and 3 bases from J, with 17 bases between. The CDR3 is CASSFSRGFVDTGELFF. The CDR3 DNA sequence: TGTGCCAGCAGCTTCTCCCGGGGGTTCGTGGACACCGGGGAGCTGTTTTTT.

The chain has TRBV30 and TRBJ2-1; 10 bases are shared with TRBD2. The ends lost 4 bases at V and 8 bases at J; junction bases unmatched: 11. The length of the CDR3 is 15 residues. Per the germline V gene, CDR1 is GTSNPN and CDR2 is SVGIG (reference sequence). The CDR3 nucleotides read TGTGCCTGGACGGCGGGCAGCGGGGGGGCCTATGAGCAGTTCTTC. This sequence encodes CAWTAGSGGAYEQFF. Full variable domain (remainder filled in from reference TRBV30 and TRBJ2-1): SQTIHQWPATLVQPVGSPLSLECTVEGTSNPNLYWYRQAAGRGLQLLFYSVGIGQISSEVPQNLSASRPQDRQFILSSKKLLLSDSGFYLCAWTAGSGGAYEQFFGPGTRLTVL.

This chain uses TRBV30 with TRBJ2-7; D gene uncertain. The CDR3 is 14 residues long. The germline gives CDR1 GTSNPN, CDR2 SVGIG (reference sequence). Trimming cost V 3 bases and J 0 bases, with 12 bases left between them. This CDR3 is CAWRKAEHSYEQYF. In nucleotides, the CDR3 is TGTGCCTGGAGGAAAGCTGAACACTCCTACGAGCAGTACTTC.

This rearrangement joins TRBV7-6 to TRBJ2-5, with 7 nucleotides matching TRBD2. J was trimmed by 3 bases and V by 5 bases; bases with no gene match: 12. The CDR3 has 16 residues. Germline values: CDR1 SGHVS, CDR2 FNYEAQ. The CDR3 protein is CASSRIGGRWEETQYF. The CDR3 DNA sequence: TGTGCCAGCAGCCGAATTGGCGGGAGATGGGAAGAGACCCAGTACTTC. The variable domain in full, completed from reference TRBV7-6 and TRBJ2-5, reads GAGVSQSPRYKVTKRGQDVALRCDPISGHVSLYWYRQALGQGPEFLTYFNYEAQQDKSGLPNDRFSAERPEGSISTLTIQRTEQRDSAMYRCASSRIGGRWEETQYFGPGTRLLVL.

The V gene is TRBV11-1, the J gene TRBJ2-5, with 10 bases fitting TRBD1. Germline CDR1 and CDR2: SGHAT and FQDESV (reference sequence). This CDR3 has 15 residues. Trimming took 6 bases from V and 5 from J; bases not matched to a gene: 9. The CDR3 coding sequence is TGTGCCAGCAGTCGACAGGGGGCTGGTCAGGAGACCCAGTACTTC. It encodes CASSRQGAGQETQYF. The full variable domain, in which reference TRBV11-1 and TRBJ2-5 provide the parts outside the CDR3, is EAEVAQSPRYKITEKSQAVAFWCDPISGHATLYWYRQILGQGPELLVQFQDESVVDDSQLPKDRFSAERLKGVDSTLKIQPAELGDSAMYLCASSRQGAGQETQYFGPGTRLLVL.

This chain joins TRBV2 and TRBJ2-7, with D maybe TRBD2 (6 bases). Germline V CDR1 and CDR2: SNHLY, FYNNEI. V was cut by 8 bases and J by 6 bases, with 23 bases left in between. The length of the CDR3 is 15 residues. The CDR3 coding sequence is TGTGCCAGCGGGGGACTTTCTGGCCCCTCGATCGAGCAGTACTTC. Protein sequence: CASGGLSGPSIEQYF. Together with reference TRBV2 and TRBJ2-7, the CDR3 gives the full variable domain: EPEVTQTPSHQVTQMGQEVILRCVPISNHLYFYWYRQILGQKVEFLVSFYNNEISEKSEIFDDQFSVERPDGSNFTLKIRSTKLEDSAMYFCASGGLSGPSIEQYFGPGTRLTVT.

This chain's CDR3 is CASSSHAGLAGGRETQYF. CDR3 nucleotides: TGTGCCAGCAGCTCCCACGCGGGGCTAGCGGGAGGGAGGGAGACCCAGTACTTC. V gene TRBV11-2 combines with J gene TRBJ2-5; 12 positions agree with TRBD2. CDR1 is SGHAT and CDR2 is FQNNGV in the germline V gene. The length of the CDR3 is 18 residues. J gave up 5 bases and V 4 bases, and 14 bases lay outside the gene matches.

Here the CDR3 reads CASSASVTSVIGTQYF. The CDR3 DNA sequence: TGCGCCAGCAGCGCCAGTGTAACTAGTGTCATCGGTACGCAGTATTTT. V gene TRBV5-1 combines with J gene TRBJ2-3; tentative D call: TRBD2 (5 bases). The germline V gene encodes CDR1 SGHRS and CDR2 YFSETQ. V was shortened by 4 bases and J by 8 bases, with 23 bases between the two germline ends. The CDR3 spans 16 residues.

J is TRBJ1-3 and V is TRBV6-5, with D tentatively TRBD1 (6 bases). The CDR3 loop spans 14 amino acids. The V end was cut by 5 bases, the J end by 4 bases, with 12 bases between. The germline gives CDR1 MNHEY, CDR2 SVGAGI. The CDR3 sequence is CASSTTGFGNTIYF. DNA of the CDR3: TGTGCCAGCAGTACAACAGGGTTCGGAAACACCATATATTTT.

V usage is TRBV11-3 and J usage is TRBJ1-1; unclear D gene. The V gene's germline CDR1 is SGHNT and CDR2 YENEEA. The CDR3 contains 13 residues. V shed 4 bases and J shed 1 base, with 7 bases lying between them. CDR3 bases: TGTGCCAGCAGCTCCCGGCCGAACACTGAAGCTTTCTTT. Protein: CASSSRPNTEAFF.

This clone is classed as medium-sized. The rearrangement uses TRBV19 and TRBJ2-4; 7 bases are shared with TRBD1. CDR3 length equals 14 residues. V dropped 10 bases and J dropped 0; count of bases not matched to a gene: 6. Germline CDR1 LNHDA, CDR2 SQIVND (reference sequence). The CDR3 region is CATRQGVAKNIQYF. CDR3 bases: TGTGCCACCCGCCAGGGGGTAGCCAAAAACATTCAGTACTTC.

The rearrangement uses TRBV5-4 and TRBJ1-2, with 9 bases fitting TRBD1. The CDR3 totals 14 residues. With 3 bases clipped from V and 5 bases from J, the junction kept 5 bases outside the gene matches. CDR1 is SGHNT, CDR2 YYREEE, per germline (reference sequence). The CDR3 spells CASSYTGGWYGYTF. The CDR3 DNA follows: TGTGCCAGCAGCTATACAGGGGGCTGGTATGGCTACACCTTC.

CDR3 nucleotide sequence: TGTGCCAGCGGCCGACTGGGGAATGAAAAACTGTTTTTT. Protein: CASGRLGNEKLFF. The chain joins TRBV5-6 to TRBJ1-4; no reliable D call. The CDR3 length is 13 residues. Trimming shortened V by 7 bases and J by 5 bases, and 12 bases separated the two germline ends. Germline V gives CDR1 SGHDT, CDR2 YYEEEE.

The CDR3 DNA is TGTGCCAGCAGCTTAGGGTGGAGGGAAGAGACCCAGTACTTC. It is translated as CASSLGWREETQYF. The chain uses TRBV11-1 and TRBJ2-5, with D possibly being TRBD2 (6 bases). The V and J ends lost 1 base and 3 bases respectively, with 9 bases between them. CDR1 and CDR2 from the germline V gene are SGHAT and FQDESV (reference sequence). This CDR3 contains 14 residues.

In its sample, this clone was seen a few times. DNA for the CDR3: TGCGCCAGCAGCTTGGAAGTGAACACTGAAGCTTTCTTT. Its protein product is CASSLEVNTEAFF. V and J are TRBV5-1 and TRBJ1-1; unclear D gene. Germline V CDR1 and CDR2: SGHRS, YFSETQ. V was trimmed by 0 bases and J by 0 bases, leaving 3 bases between them. The CDR3 sequence is 13 residues long.

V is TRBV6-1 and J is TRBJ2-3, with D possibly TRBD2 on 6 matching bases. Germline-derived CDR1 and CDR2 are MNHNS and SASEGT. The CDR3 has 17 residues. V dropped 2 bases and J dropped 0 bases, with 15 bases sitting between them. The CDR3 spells CASSERDAGTSTDTQYF. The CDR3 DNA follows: TGTGCCAGCAGTGAACGTGATGCGGGGACTAGCACAGATACGCAGTATTTT.

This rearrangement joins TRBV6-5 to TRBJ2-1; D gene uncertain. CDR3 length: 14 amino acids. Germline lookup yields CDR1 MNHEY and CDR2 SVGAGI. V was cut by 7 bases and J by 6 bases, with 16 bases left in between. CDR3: CASTDGRLSNEQFF. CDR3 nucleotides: TGTGCCAGCACAGATGGGCGATTGAGCAATGAGCAGTTCTTC.

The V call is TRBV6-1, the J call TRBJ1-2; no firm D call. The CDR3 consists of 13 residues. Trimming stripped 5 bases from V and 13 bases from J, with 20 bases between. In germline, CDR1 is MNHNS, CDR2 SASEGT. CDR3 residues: CASSFSFESDLTF. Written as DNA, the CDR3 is TGTGCCAGCAGTTTTTCGTTTGAGTCGGACCTCACCTTC.

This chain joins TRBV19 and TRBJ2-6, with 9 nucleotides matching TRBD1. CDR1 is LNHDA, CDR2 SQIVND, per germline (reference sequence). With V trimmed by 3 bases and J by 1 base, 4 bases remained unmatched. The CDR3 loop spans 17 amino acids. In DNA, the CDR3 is TGTGCCAGTAGTATCGACAGGGGGATGTCTGGGGCCAACGTCCTGACTTTC. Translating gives CASSIDRGMSGANVLTF.

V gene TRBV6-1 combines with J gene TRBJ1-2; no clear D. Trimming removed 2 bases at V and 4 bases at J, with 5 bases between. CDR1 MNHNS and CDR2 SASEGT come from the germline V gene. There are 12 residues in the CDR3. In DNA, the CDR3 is TGTGCCAGCAGTGAAAGCCCCTATGGCTACACCTTC. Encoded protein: CASSESPYGYTF.

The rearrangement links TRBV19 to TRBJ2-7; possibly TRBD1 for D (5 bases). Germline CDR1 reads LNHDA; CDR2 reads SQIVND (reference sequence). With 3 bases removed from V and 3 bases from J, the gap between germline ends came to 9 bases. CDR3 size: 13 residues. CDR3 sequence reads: CASSMTVLYEQYF. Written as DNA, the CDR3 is TGTGCCAGTAGTATGACAGTCCTCTACGAGCAGTACTTC.

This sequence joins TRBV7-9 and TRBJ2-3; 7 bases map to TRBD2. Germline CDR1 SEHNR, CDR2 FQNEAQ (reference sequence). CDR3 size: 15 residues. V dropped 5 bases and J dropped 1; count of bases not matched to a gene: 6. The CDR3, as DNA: TGTGCCAGCAGCCCTTTGGCGGGGGGCACAGATACGCAGTATTTT. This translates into CASSPLAGGTDTQYF.

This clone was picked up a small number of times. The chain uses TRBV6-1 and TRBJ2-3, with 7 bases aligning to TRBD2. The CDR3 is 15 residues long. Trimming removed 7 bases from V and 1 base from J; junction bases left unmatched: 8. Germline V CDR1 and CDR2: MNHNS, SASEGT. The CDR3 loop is CASTAAAGGTDTQYF. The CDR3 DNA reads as TGTGCCAGCACGGCCGCCGCGGGGGGCACAGATACGCAGTATTTT.

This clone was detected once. The chain's CDR3 is CASSLTSAEQYF. The CDR3 region has the DNA TGTGCCAGCAGCTTGACTAGCGCCGAGCAGTACTTC. The V and J genes are TRBV13 and TRBJ2-7, with TRBD2 matching over 8 bases. The CDR3 totals 12 residues. Germline loops: CDR1 PRHDT, CDR2 FYEKMQ (reference sequence). The junction had 1 base not matched to a gene; V was cut back by 3 bases and J by 6 bases.